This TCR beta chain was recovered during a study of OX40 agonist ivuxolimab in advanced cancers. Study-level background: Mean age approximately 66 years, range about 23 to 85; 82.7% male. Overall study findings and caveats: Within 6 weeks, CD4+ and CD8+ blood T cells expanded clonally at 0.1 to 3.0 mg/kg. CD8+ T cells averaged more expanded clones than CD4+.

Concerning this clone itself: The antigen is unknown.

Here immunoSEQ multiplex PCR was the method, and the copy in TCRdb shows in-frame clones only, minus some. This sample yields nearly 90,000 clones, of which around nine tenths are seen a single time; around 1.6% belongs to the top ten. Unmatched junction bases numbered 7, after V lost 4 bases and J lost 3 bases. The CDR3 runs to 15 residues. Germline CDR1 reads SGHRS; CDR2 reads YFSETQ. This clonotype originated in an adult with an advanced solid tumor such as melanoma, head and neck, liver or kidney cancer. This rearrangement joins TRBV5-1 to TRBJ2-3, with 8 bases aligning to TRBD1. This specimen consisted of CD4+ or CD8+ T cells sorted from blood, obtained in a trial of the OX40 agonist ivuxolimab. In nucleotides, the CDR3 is TGCGCCAGCAGCCCGACAGGGGATGGGACAGATACGCAGTATTTT. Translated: CASSPTGDGTDTQYF. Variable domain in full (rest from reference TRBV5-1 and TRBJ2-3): KAGVTQTPRYLIKTRGQQVTLSCSPISGHRSVSWYQQTPGQGLQFLFEYFSETQRNKGNFPGRFSGRQFSNSRSEMNVSTLELGDSALYLCASSPTGDGTDTQYFGPGTRLTVL.